This TCR beta chain was documented in a study of blood T cell repertoires in COVID-19. The data were produced by immunoSEQ multiplex PCR, yet TCRdb's version contains in-frame clones alone and is incomplete. The sample yields hundreds of thousands of clones, around 80% seen once. CDR3 length equals 12 residues. V dropped 6 bases and J dropped 7; count of bases not matched to a gene: 4. Per germline, CDR1 MDHEN and CDR2 SYDVKM. The rearrangement uses TRBV28 and TRBJ1-2, with 8 bases lining up with TRBD1. The sequence derives from a man younger than 45 with acute COVID-19. The specimen sequenced was PBMCs or T cells enriched from blood (not recorded which). The DNA of the CDR3 is TGTGCCAGCAGCCTAGACAGGGGTGGCTACACCTTC. Translation gives CASSLDRGGYTF.